The sequence of this T cell receptor (beta chain) was determined in a study of T cell changes during pregnancy in multiple sclerosis. The CDR3 length is 11 residues. CDR1 is SEHNR and CDR2 is FQNEAQ in the germline V gene (reference sequence). In the case of this clone: The junction and the germline gene differ at one end; a read error may be behind it.

Repertoires were generated with immunoSEQ multiplex PCR, while TCRdb's copy carries only in-frame clones and drops some. The data hold about 40,000 clones, with over 85% observed a single time. The rearrangement uses TRBV7-9 and TRBJ2-3; perhaps TRBD1 as D (7 bases). This clonotype was obtained from a female donor with multiple sclerosis, enrolled in a pregnancy study. Source: peripheral blood, taken before pregnancy. The CDR3 DNA sequence: TGTGCCAGCCGCGGGACAGAGACGCAGTATTTT. Residues: CASRGTETQYF.